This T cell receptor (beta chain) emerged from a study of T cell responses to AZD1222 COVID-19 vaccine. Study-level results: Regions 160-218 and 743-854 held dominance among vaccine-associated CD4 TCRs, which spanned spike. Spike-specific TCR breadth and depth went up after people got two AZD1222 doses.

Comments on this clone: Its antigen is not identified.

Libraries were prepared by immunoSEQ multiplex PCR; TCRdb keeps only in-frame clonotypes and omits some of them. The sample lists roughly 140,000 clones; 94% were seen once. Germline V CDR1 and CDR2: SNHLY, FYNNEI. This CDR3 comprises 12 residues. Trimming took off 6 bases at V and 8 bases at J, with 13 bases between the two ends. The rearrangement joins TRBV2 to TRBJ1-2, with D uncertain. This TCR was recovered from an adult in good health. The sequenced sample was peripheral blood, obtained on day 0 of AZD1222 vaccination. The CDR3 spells CASRREEEGYTF. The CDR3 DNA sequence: TGTGCCAGCAGGCGGGAGGAGGAAGGCTACACCTTC. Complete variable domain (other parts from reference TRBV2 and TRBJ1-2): EPEVTQTPSHQVTQMGQEVILRCVPISNHLYFYWYRQILGQKVEFLVSFYNNEISEKSEIFDDQFSVERPDGSNFTLKIRSTKLEDSAMYFCASRREEEGYTFGSGTRLTVV.